Each of the 14 T cell receptor beta chains below was sequenced from the same sample in a study of cytomegalovirus exposure and HLA in healthy donors. The PCR had 60 Vbeta and 13 Jbeta primers. TCRdb's copy holds only in-frame clones and misses some; the assay was immunoSEQ multiplex PCR. The sample contains 65,000 or so clones, around 62% of which appear only once. The sequencing input was PBMCs. All receptors come from a man in his thirties or forties in good health and CMV-seronegative.

This chain links TRBV10-2 with TRBJ1-5; D may be TRBD1 (6 bases). The CDR3 has 13 residues. V lost 8 bases and J 5 bases, leaving 13 bases between the germline ends. The germline CDR1 and CDR2 sequences are WSHSY and SAAADI. CDR3 in DNA: TGCGCCAGCCAGCGGACAGCCTATCAGCCCCAGCATTTT. Translated, it gives CASQRTAYQPQHF.

This chain joins TRBV30 and TRBJ2-2; a possible D gene is TRBD1 (5 bases). Trimming removed 8 bases from V and 1 base from J, with 8 bases in between. The CDR3 runs to 12 residues. Germline values: CDR1 GTSNPN, CDR2 SVGIG (reference sequence). The CDR3 region is CARTGNTGELFF. CDR3 in DNA: TGTGCCAGAACAGGGAACACCGGGGAGCTGTTTTTT.

This sequence joins TRBV10-3 and TRBJ2-7; 11 bases map to TRBD1. Trimming took 2 bases from V and 8 from J; bases not matched to a gene: 5. Per germline, CDR1 ENHRY and CDR2 SYGVKD. The CDR3 is 14 amino acids. The CDR3 DNA follows: TGTGCCATCAGTGAGACCGGGACAGGGGGTAAGCAGTACTTC. Translated: CAISETGTGGKQYF.

This clone has a single count. The V gene is TRBV11-2, the J gene TRBJ1-1; TRBD1 is a possible D gene (6 bases). Germline CDR1 reads SGHAT; CDR2 reads FQNNGV. This CDR3 contains 13 residues. Between the trimmed V and J ends, which lost 5 bases and 3 bases, there was a span of 10 bases. The CDR3: CASSNRGYTEAFF. In DNA, the CDR3 is TGTGCCAGCAGCAATAGGGGGTACACTGAAGCTTTCTTT.

The chain has TRBV29-1 and TRBJ2-7; D is perhaps TRBD1 (6 bases). Germline CDR1 reads SQVTM; CDR2 reads ANQGSEA. Trimming removed 6 bases at V and 5 bases at J, with 14 bases between. CDR3 size: 12 residues. CDR3 bases: TGCAGCGTCGCGACAGGAATCCACGAGCAGTACTTC. Its translation: CSVATGIHEQYF.

This clone has more than one count but fewer than ten. The rearrangement joins TRBV13 to TRBJ2-5; perhaps TRBD1 as D (6 bases). Trimming left V 3 bases short and J 5 bases short, with 13 bases between. The CDR3 length is 14 residues. Germline values: CDR1 PRHDT, CDR2 FYEKMQ (reference sequence). The CDR3 sequence is CASSFLQGRETQYF. CDR3 DNA sequence: TGTGCCAGCAGCTTCTTACAGGGACGGGAGACCCAGTACTTC.

The rearrangement links TRBV11-3 to TRBJ1-5, with D possibly matching TRBD1 (6 bases). Deletions cut 6 bases from V and 11 bases from J, with 23 bases between. Per the germline V gene, CDR1 is SGHNT and CDR2 is YENEEA. The length of the CDR3 is 15 residues. CDR3 sequence: CASSLRGRGGSAQHF. The CDR3 DNA sequence: TGTGCCAGCAGTCTTAGGGGAAGAGGGGGATCAGCCCAGCATTTT.

The chain links TRBV5-1 to TRBJ2-1; the match to TRBD2 covers 12 bases. The length of the CDR3 is 14 residues. CDR1 SGHRS and CDR2 YFSETQ come from the germline V gene. J was trimmed by 9 bases and V by 0 bases; bases with no gene match: 1. CDR3 region: CASSLASGGGEQFF. For the CDR3, the DNA is TGCGCCAGCAGCTTGGCTAGCGGGGGGGGTGAGCAGTTCTTC.

The chain joins TRBV18 to TRBJ1-2; no definite D call. Germline V gene sequence: CDR1 KGHSH, CDR2 LQKENI. V was cut by 0 bases and J by 2 bases, with 7 bases left in between. This CDR3 has 14 residues. CDR3 residues: CASSPPGLNYGYTF. As DNA, the CDR3 is TGTGCCAGCTCACCACCGGGCCTGAACTATGGCTACACCTTC.

The gene calls are TRBV10-3 and TRBJ2-7; 11 nucleotides align to TRBD2. V shed 6 bases, J shed 6 bases, and the junction held 7 bases outside the gene matches. The CDR3 length is 14 residues. Germline CDR1 reads ENHRY; CDR2 reads SYGVKD. As DNA, the CDR3 is TGTGCCATCAGGCCGGGACTAGCGGTCCCCGAGCAGTACTTC. This gives the protein CAIRPGLAVPEQYF.

This clone has just a few counts. The chain combines TRBV30 with TRBJ2-7, with D maybe TRBD2 (6 bases). Deletions cut 2 bases from V and 0 bases from J, with 23 bases between. Germline V gene lookup returns CDR1 GTSNPN and CDR2 SVGIG (reference sequence). The CDR3 is 18 residues long. The CDR3: CAWSKSTGRDSSSYEQYF. CDR3 sequence (DNA): TGTGCCTGGAGTAAATCGACGGGCAGGGACTCAAGCTCCTACGAGCAGTACTTC.

The V and J genes are TRBV7-9 and TRBJ1-5; D gene uncertain. V shed 5 bases and J shed 2 bases, with 10 bases lying between them. The CDR3 runs to 14 residues. Germline V gene data show CDR1 as SEHNR and CDR2 as FQNEAQ (reference sequence). The CDR3 reads CASSPDTRNQPQHF. The CDR3 region has the DNA TGTGCCAGCAGCCCAGACACCCGCAATCAGCCCCAGCATTTT.

The J gene is TRBJ1-1, the V gene TRBV28; 8 bases fit TRBD1. In germline, CDR1 is MDHEN, CDR2 SYDVKM. The V segment lost 6 bases and the J segment 1 base; nucleotides outside the gene matches: 7. This CDR3 region has 15 residues. CDR3 DNA: TGTGCCAGCAGACGGAGTCAGGGGGCGAACACTGAAGCTTTCTTT. It translates to CASRRSQGANTEAFF. The whole variable domain, filled in from reference TRBV28 and TRBJ1-1, reads DVKVTQSSRYLVKRTGEKVFLECVQDMDHENMFWYRQDPGLGLRLIYFSYDVKMKEKGDIPEGYSVSREKKERFSLILESASTNQTSMYLCASRRSQGANTEAFFGQGTRLTVV.

The chain employs TRBV10-3 and TRBJ2-7; TRBD1 might be the D (5 bases). The CDR3 has 14 residues. Germline V gives CDR1 ENHRY, CDR2 SYGVKD. The V end lost 2 bases, the J end lost 3 bases, and 11 bases lay between the germline ends. The CDR3 loop is CAISEGREIYEQYF. The CDR3 DNA reads TGTGCCATCAGTGAGGGCAGGGAAATCTACGAGCAGTACTTC.